Listed below are T cell receptor beta chains from one sample, sequenced in a study of T cell repertoires in cytomegalovirus infection. Antigens of these TCRs are unknown. One entry per CDR3 protein results from TCRdb running MiXCR on the reads. Here the sample spans some 220,000 distinct CDR3 sequences, 35% to 40% being singletons. The sequences come from CD8+ T cells from cultured PBMCs, collected from culture after CMV antigen stimulation. These TCRs come from a human donor in good health (CMV status not recorded). Some clones in this sample may be carry-over from other donors' samples. Each CDR3 is given with its conserved first and last residue. The D gene is left open where the match is weak. Clone size is given for some rows only: seen once, a few or many times, or a class if the clone is expanded.

abundance	j_gene	v_gene	d_gene	CDR3aa	CDR3nt
medium-sized	TRBJ2-7	TRBV11-2	TRBD2	CASSLKLAGVEQYF	TGTGCCAGCAGCTTAAAACTAGCGGGGGTCGAGCAGTACTTC
NA	TRBJ1-1	TRBV4-1	NA	CASSQVQGETEAFF	TGCGCCAGCAGCCAAGTTCAGGGTGAAACTGAAGCTTTCTTT
NA	TRBJ1-2	TRBV12-3/TRBV12-4	NA	CASSPSLDLRHGYTF	TGTGCCAGCAGCCCCTCCTTGGACCTTAGACATGGCTACACCTTC
few	TRBJ2-5	TRBV7-9	NA	CASSTIRRETQYF	TGTGCCAGCAGCACCATCAGACGAGAGACCCAGTACTTC
NA	TRBJ2-3	TRBV7-1	TRBD1	CASSAPGQSTDTQYF	TGTGCCAGCAGCGCTCCGGGACAGTCCACAGATACGCAGTATTTT
NA	TRBJ1-5	TRBV6-2/TRBV6-3	NA	CASSYLRGNQPQHF	TGTGCCAGCAGTTATTTACGTGGCAATCAGCCCCAGCATTTT
few	TRBJ2-1	TRBV5-6	NA	CASSPTNPLNEQFF	TGTGCCAGCAGCCCAACTAATCCTCTCAATGAGCAGTTCTTC
NA	TRBJ2-1	TRBV7-9	NA	CASSLRDYNEQFF	TGTGCCAGCAGCTTAAGGGACTACAATGAGCAGTTCTTC
NA	TRBJ1-2	TRBV4-1	NA	CASSQESVAGKMPPLDGYTF	TGCGCCAGCAGCCAAGAAAGTGTTGCAGGGAAGATGCCCCCTCTAGATGGCTACACCTTC
NA	TRBJ1-1	TRBV12-3/TRBV12-4	TRBD1	CASSFYGTGPTEAFF	TGTGCCAGCAGTTTCTATGGGACAGGGCCCACTGAAGCTTTCTTT
few	TRBJ2-3	TRBV7-9	TRBD2	CASSLGLQRGGDTQYF	TGTGCCAGCAGCTTGGGGCTCCAGCGGGGAGGTGATACGCAGTATTTT
NA	TRBJ1-5	TRBV27	TRBD1	CASSLRQGRLFRQPQHF	TGTGCCAGCAGTCTCCGACAGGGGCGCCTCTTCAGGCAGCCCCAGCATTTT
few	TRBJ2-7	TRBV6-1	TRBD1	CASRLRDSHYYEQYF	TGTGCCAGCAGACTAAGGGACAGCCACTACTACGAGCAGTACTTC
NA	TRBJ1-1	TRBV7-9	TRBD1	CASREGQGEQTKTEAFF	TGTGCCAGCAGGGAGGGACAGGGAGAGCAAACAAAGACTGAAGCTTTCTTT
NA	TRBJ2-2	TRBV14	TRBD1	CASSRYPTGAPNTGELFF	TGTGCCAGCAGCCGATACCCAACAGGGGCCCCGAACACCGGGGAGCTGTTTTTT
NA	TRBJ1-6	TRBV27	TRBD1	CASSLGGQGGSPLHF	TGTGCCAGCAGTTTAGGAGGACAGGGGGGTTCACCCCTCCACTTT
few	TRBJ1-6	TRBV10-3	NA	CAISESSRSNSPLHF	TGTGCCATCAGTGAGTCGAGCAGATCCAATTCACCCCTCCACTTT
few	TRBJ2-6	TRBV7-9	NA	CASSLRRGNGANVLTF	TGTGCCAGCAGTCTAAGGAGGGGGAATGGGGCCAACGTCCTGACTTTC
many	TRBJ2-1	TRBV12-3/TRBV12-4	TRBD1	CASRVRQGWDEQFF	TGTGCCAGCAGAGTGAGACAGGGTTGGGATGAGCAGTTCTTC
NA	TRBJ2-7	TRBV7-2	NA	CASSFDSTIPYEQYF	TGTGCCAGCAGCTTCGACAGCACAATCCCCTACGAGCAGTACTTC
NA	TRBJ2-7	TRBV7-8	TRBD2	CASSLEPGLAALTYEQYF	TGTGCCAGCAGCTTGGAACCGGGACTAGCGGCGCTAACCTACGAGCAGTACTTC
few	TRBJ2-1	TRBV6-6	NA	CASSYSTGSSYNEQFF	TGTGCCAGCAGTTACTCTACGGGAAGCTCCTACAATGAGCAGTTCTTC
NA	TRBJ2-3	TRBV7-2	TRBD2	CASSQPSRGAGDTQYF	TGTGCCAGCAGCCAACCCTCTAGGGGAGCGGGGGATACGCAGTATTTT
few	TRBJ2-7	TRBV7-2	NA	CASSLESADGRYEQYF	TGTGCCAGCAGCTTAGAGTCTGCGGACGGCCGTTACGAGCAGTACTTC
few	TRBJ1-1	TRBV7-4	NA	CARLRTENTEAFF	TGTGCCAGATTAAGGACAGAGAACACTGAAGCTTTCTTT
NA	TRBJ1-2	TRBV11-2	TRBD1	CASSLDQGQGAFYGYTF	TGTGCCAGCAGCTTAGACCAGGGGCAGGGGGCGTTCTATGGCTACACCTTC
NA	TRBJ2-2	TRBV7-9	TRBD2	CASSSGLAGGPPSDSNTGELFF	TGTGCCAGCAGCTCGGGACTAGCGGGAGGGCCCCCCTCTGATTCGAACACCGGGGAGCTGTTTTTT
NA	TRBJ2-1	TRBV7-9	TRBD1	CASSRDRVVNNEQFF	TGTGCCAGCAGCCGGGACAGGGTGGTGAACAATGAGCAGTTCTTC
NA	TRBJ2-1	TRBV14	NA	CASSQEGPTRGYNEQFF	TGTGCCAGCAGCCAAGAAGGCCCCACGAGGGGATACAATGAGCAGTTCTTC
NA	TRBJ1-4	TRBV7-9	NA	CASREGDRTNEKLFF	TGTGCCAGCCGCGAGGGGGATCGAACTAATGAAAAACTGTTTTTT
few	TRBJ2-1	TRBV5-6	NA	CASSLKQTSYNEQFF	TGTGCCAGCAGCTTGAAGCAGACCTCCTACAATGAGCAGTTCTTC
few	TRBJ2-7	TRBV28	TRBD2	CASSLTASGIYEQYF	TGTGCCAGCAGTTTAACGGCTAGCGGGATCTACGAGCAGTACTTC
NA	TRBJ2-3	TRBV29-1	NA	CSAGRLRDTQYF	TGCAGCGCCGGACGCTTACGGGATACGCAGTATTTT
NA	TRBJ2-2	TRBV14	TRBD1	CASSWDRAGELFF	TGTGCCAGCAGCTGGGACAGGGCCGGGGAGCTGTTTTTT
NA	TRBJ1-2	TRBV15	NA	CATSRVSLGEMGGYTF	TGTGCCACCAGCAGAGTCAGTTTAGGGGAAATGGGTGGCTACACCTTC
NA	TRBJ1-1	TRBV4-1	NA	CASSQDSGSTEAFF	TGCGCCAGCAGCCAAGATTCGGGGTCCACTGAAGCTTTCTTT
once	TRBJ2-7	TRBV27	NA	CASSLSTENPYEQYF	TGTGCCAGCAGTTTATCAACGGAGAATCCCTACGAGCAGTACTTC
NA	TRBJ2-1	TRBV7-4	TRBD2	CASSGTSGGAYEQFF	TGTGCCAGCAGCGGGACTAGCGGGGGGGCCTATGAGCAGTTCTTC
many	TRBJ1-1	TRBV12-3/TRBV12-4	NA	CASSGGRNTEAFF	TGTGCCAGCAGTGGTGGGCGGAACACTGAAGCTTTCTTT